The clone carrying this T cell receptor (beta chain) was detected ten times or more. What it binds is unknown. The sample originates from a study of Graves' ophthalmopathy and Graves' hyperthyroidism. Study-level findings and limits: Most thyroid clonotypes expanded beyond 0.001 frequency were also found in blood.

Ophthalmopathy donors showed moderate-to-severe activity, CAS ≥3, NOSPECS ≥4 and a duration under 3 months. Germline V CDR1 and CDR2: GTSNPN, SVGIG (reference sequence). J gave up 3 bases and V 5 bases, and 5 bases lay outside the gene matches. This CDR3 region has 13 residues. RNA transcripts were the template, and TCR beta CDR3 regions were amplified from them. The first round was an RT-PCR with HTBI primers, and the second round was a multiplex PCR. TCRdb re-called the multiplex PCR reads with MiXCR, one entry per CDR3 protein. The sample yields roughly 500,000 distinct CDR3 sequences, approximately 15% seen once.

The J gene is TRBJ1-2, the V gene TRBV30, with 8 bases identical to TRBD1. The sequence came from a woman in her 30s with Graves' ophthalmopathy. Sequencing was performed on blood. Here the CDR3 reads CAWRTGQDYGYTF. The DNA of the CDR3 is TGTGCCTGGCGAACGGGACAGGACTATGGCTACACCTTC. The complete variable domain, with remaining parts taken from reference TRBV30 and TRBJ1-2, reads SQTIHQWPATLVQPVGSPLSLECTVEGTSNPNLYWYRQAAGRGLQLLFYSVGIGQISSEVPQNLSASRPQDRQFILSSKKLLLSDSGFYLCAWRTGQDYGYTFGSGTRLTVV.